This TCR beta chain was recorded in a study of breast tumors, draining lymph nodes, adjacent tissues. Study-wide results and caveats: Data fit most tumor T cells coming from lymph node, expanding in tumor.

TCRdb reanalysed the multiplex PCR reads using MiXCR and keeps one entry per CDR3 protein. The sample has over 70,000 distinct CDR3 sequences, approximately 28% seen once; the top ten hold 8.1%. CDR3 size: 17 residues. The junction had 12 bases not matched to a gene; V was cut back by 4 bases and J by 12 bases. The germline CDR1 and CDR2 sequences are MGHDK and SYGVNS. Samples came from axillary lymph nodes draining the breast cancer. In regard to this clonotype: The target antigen is unknown.

The TCR originated in a female donor with breast cancer. Some clones in this sample may be carry-over from other donors' samples. The material sequenced was axillary lymph node tissue. V gene TRBV25-1 combines with J gene TRBJ2-2; TRBD2 matches 15 bases. The CDR3 loop is CASSVAPGTSGRPQLFF. The CDR3 DNA sequence: TGTGCCAGCAGTGTCGCGCCCGGGACTAGCGGGAGGCCTCAGCTGTTTTTT.